A selection of T cell receptor beta chains follows, all from one sample in a study of CD8+CD57+ T cells in acquired aplastic anemia. TCRdb analysed the reads with MiXCR anew, one entry per CDR3 protein. Of about 250,000 distinct CDR3 sequences in the sample, around 46% were seen once. Specimen: sorted CD4+, CD8+, or CD8+CD57+ T cells (not recorded which) from PBMCs. The receptors derive from a human donor with aplastic anemia. The CDR3 runs from the conserved cysteine through the conserved F or W. A D gene is named only where the DNA matches it firmly. A clone size is listed for some rows: how often the clone was seen (once, few, many), or a class if it is expanded.

clone_size	j_call	v_call	d_call	cdr3_nt	cdr3_aa
-	TRBJ2-5	TRBV20-1	TRBD2	TGCAGTGCTAGAGATGGGACTAGCCTGCAAGAGACCCAGTACTTC	CSARDGTSLQETQYF
-	TRBJ2-5	TRBV20-1	-	TGCAGTGCTAGTGAGTCTAGCCAAGAGACCCAGTACTTC	CSASESSQETQYF
-	TRBJ2-5	TRBV9	TRBD1	TGTGCCAGCAGCATCGAGGGGGCCGGGGAGACCCAGTACTTC	CASSIEGAGETQYF
-	TRBJ2-2	TRBV7-9	TRBD1	TGTGCCAGCAGCCTGGACAGGGTCACCGGGGAGCTGCTTTTT	CASSLDRVTGELLF
-	TRBJ1-2	TRBV28	TRBD1	TGTGCCAGCAGTCCCGAGGACAGGGACTCCTTCGGCTACACCTTC	CASSPEDRDSFGYTF
many	TRBJ1-1	TRBV6-5	TRBD1	TGTGCCAGCAGTTACGGACAGGGAGGGACTGAAGCTTTCTTT	CASSYGQGGTEAFF
-	TRBJ1-5	TRBV5-6	-	TGTGCCAGCAGCTTGGCGCCTAGCGGGGGGGAGGCACAGCATTTT	CASSLAPSGGEAQHF
-	TRBJ2-7	TRBV2	-	TGTGCCAGCAGTTACCGGGACGGCTCCTACGAGCAGTACTTC	CASSYRDGSYEQYF
many	TRBJ1-1	TRBV29-1	-	TGCAGCGTTGACAAGAACACTGAAGCTTTCTTT	CSVDKNTEAFF
-	TRBJ1-5	TRBV6-2/TRBV6-3	-	TGTGCCAGCACTCCCGGGCCGAATTTAGGTCAGCCCCAGCATTTT	CASTPGPNLGQPQHF
many	TRBJ2-2	TRBV6-6	-	TGTGCCAGCAGTTACGTGCGGGGGCTTACGAACACCGGGGAGCTGTTTTTT	CASSYVRGLTNTGELFF
-	TRBJ1-1	TRBV29-1	-	TGCAGCGTAGATGGGGACACTGAAGCTTTCTTT	CSVDGDTEAFF
-	TRBJ2-5	TRBV6-5	-	TGTGCCAGCAGTTACAGCGGGTACCAAGAGACCCAGTACTTC	CASSYSGYQETQYF
once	TRBJ1-2	TRBV24-1	-	TGTGCCACCAGTGATTCCTTCGCGGGGGCGAGCAACTATGGCTACACCTTC	CATSDSFAGASNYGYTF
few	TRBJ2-7	TRBV7-2	-	TGTGCCAGCAGCTACGGACAGACCGAGCAGTACTTC	CASSYGQTEQYF
many	TRBJ2-1	TRBV5-1	TRBD2	TGCGCCAGCAGCTTGAGCGGGACTAGGCAGGAGAATGAGCAGTTCTTC	CASSLSGTRQENEQFF
many	TRBJ1-2	TRBV29-1	-	TGCAGCGTTGAAGACCCCGGAAGAGACTATGGCTACACCTTC	CSVEDPGRDYGYTF
few	TRBJ2-7	TRBV6-5	TRBD2	TGTGCCAGCAGCGAATGGGGAACCAGCGGGAGTTTGTACGAGCAGTACTTC	CASSEWGTSGSLYEQYF
-	TRBJ1-5	TRBV20-1	-	TGCAGTGCGGCTGGACAGAATCAGCCCCAGCATTTT	CSAAGQNQPQHF
many	TRBJ2-1	TRBV7-8	TRBD1	TGTGCCAGCAGCGCCGAAACGGACAGGGACAATGAGCAGTTCTTC	CASSAETDRDNEQFF
-	TRBJ2-3	TRBV5-5	TRBD2	TGTGCCAGCAGCTTGAGACGTATTGGGACTAGCGTACGAGATACGCAGTATTTT	CASSLRRIGTSVRDTQYF
-	TRBJ1-2	TRBV25-1	-	TGTGCCAGCAGTGATTTTAACTGGGACCCATCTGCTGGCTACACCTTC	CASSDFNWDPSAGYTF
few	TRBJ2-1	TRBV27	-	TGTGCCAGCAGTCGTAGACAGGGGAGGGATGAGCAGTTCTTC	CASSRRQGRDEQFF
many	TRBJ1-6	TRBV28	-	TGTGCCAGCAGTTCCTCCGGGACACCCTATAATTCACCCCTCCACTTT	CASSSSGTPYNSPLHF
-	TRBJ1-6	TRBV7-2	-	TGTGCCAGCCGGGGGCAGGGATCTTATAATTCACCCCTCCACTTT	CASRGQGSYNSPLHF
-	TRBJ1-2	TRBV20-1	-	TGCAGTGCTAGGGCAGGACTAAACTATGGCTACACCTTC	CSARAGLNYGYTF
-	TRBJ1-3	TRBV20-1	-	TGCAGTGCTAGACGGTATGACTCTGGAAACACCATATATTTT	CSARRYDSGNTIYF
once	TRBJ1-1	TRBV12-3/TRBV12-4	-	TGTGCCAGCAGTCCCGAACGGGGGGGGACGAACACTGAAGCTTTCTTT	CASSPERGGTNTEAFF
many	TRBJ1-1	TRBV4-3	-	TGCGCCAGCAGCCCAACCCGGGACGGAAACACTGAAGCTTTCTTT	CASSPTRDGNTEAFF
many	TRBJ2-7	TRBV9	-	TGTGCCAGCAGCGCCAAATATCTGGGCGAGCAGTACTTC	CASSAKYLGEQYF
-	TRBJ1-2	TRBV5-1	-	TGCGCCAGCAGCTTGTCTCAGGCGTTGAACTATGGCTACACCTTC	CASSLSQALNYGYTF
-	TRBJ2-5	TRBV14	-	-	CASSLGRRSGYTFGSGTQYF
once	TRBJ1-5	TRBV20-1	-	TGCAGTGCTAGGGCCGGGGCAGGATATCAGCCCCAGCATTTT	CSARAGAGYQPQHF
-	TRBJ2-7	TRBV2	TRBD1	TGTGCCAGCAGTGATAGGGGACAGACCTACGAGCAGTACTTC	CASSDRGQTYEQYF
-	TRBJ2-7	TRBV24-1	-	TGTGCCACCAGTGACCAACCGGGACACATCTCCTACGAGCAGTACTTC	CATSDQPGHISYEQYF
few	TRBJ1-5	TRBV20-1	-	TGCAGTGCTAGACAGTCTTCGGCGACCGTCCCTCAGCCCCAGCATTTT	CSARQSSATVPQPQHF
few	TRBJ2-7	TRBV12-3/TRBV12-4	-	TGTGCCAGCAGAGAGGGGGATGTTTACGAGCAGTACTTC	CASREGDVYEQYF
many	TRBJ1-1	TRBV7-3	-	TGTGCCAGCAGCCAGTCGGGGGCGCGGACTGAAGCTTTCTTT	CASSQSGARTEAFF
-	TRBJ1-6	TRBV28	-	TGTGCCAGCAGTTTAGGGGGGGGCCGGCATTCACCCCTCCACTTT	CASSLGGGRHSPLHF
medium-sized	TRBJ2-1	TRBV20-1	-	TGCAGTGCCCTAACTTCGTCTGTGAGCAATGAGCAGTTCTTC	CSALTSSVSNEQFF
-	TRBJ1-1	TRBV2	-	TGTGCCAGCAGTGAGGTAGGGACCACTGAAGCTTTCTTT	CASSEVGTTEAFF
-	TRBJ2-5	TRBV7-3	TRBD2	TGTGCCAGCAGCGAAGCGGGGGGGCCCGGAGAGACCCAGTACTTC	CASSEAGGPGETQYF
many	TRBJ2-5	TRBV7-6	TRBD2	TGTGCCAGCAGCAAGACTAGCGGGGGCCAAGAGACCCAGTACTTC	CASSKTSGGQETQYF
-	TRBJ1-5	TRBV7-2	-	TGTGCCAGCAGCGGAGGGAGGGGGGCCCAGCATTTT	CASSGGRGAQHF
once	TRBJ2-1	TRBV15	TRBD2	TGTGCCACCAGCAAGGGACTAGCCTACAATGAGCAGTTCTTC	CATSKGLAYNEQFF
many	TRBJ1-1	TRBV7-9	-	TGTGCCAGCAGCCAAGTCGGCGTGGGGGATGAAGCTTTCTTT	CASSQVGVGDEAFF
-	TRBJ1-3	TRBV6-6	-	TGTGCCAGCAGTTCCGGGACCCGGACTTTCTCTGGAAACACCATATATTTT	CASSSGTRTFSGNTIYF
-	TRBJ2-7	TRBV7-3	TRBD2	TGTGCCAGCAGCTCCCGGGGGGGTAGGGACTACGAGCAGTACTTC	CASSSRGGRDYEQYF
many	TRBJ1-5	TRBV28	-	TGTGCCAGCAGTTTCAGGGGAAGGAGCAATCAGCCCCAGCATTTT	CASSFRGRSNQPQHF
many	TRBJ2-3	TRBV7-9	-	TGTGCCAGCAGCTTAGCGCGCGCCTACTCATCCGGCACAGATACGCAGTATTTT	CASSLARAYSSGTDTQYF
many	TRBJ1-5	TRBV11-2	TRBD1	TGTGCCAGCAGCTTATCGACAGGGGAGGGGCAGCCCCAGCATTTT	CASSLSTGEGQPQHF
-	TRBJ2-7	TRBV7-2	TRBD1	TGTGCCAGCAGCTTCCCGGGACAGGGAGGATACGAGCAGTACTTC	CASSFPGQGGYEQYF
few	TRBJ2-7	TRBV20-1	-	TGCAGTGTAAACAGGAGCCCCTACGAGCAGTACTTC	CSVNRSPYEQYF